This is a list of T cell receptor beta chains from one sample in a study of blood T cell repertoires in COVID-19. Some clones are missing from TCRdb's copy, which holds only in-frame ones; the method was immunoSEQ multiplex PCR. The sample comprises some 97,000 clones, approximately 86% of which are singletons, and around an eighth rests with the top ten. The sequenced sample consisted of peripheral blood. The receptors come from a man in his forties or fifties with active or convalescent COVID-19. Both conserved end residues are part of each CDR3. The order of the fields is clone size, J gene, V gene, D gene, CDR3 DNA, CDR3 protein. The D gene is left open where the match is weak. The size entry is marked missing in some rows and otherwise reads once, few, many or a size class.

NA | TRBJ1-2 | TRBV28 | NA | TGTGCCAGCAGTTTGGCAGGGGCCTATGGCTACACCTTC | CASSLAGAYGYTF
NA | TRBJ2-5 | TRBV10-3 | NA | TGTGCCATCAGTGAGGACATATGGGAGACCCAGTACTTC | CAISEDIWETQYF
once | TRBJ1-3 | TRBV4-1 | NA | TGCGCCAGCAGCCACCTCAGGGAAGCCGCTGGAAACACCATATATTTT | CASSHLREAAGNTIYF
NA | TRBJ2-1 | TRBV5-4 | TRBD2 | TGTGCCAGCGGCGGCCTCGCGGGAGAGAAAGCCAATGAGCAGTTCTTC | CASGGLAGEKANEQFF
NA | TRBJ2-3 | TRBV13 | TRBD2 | TGTGCCAGCAGCCAGGGGACTAGCGGGAGGGCCGGCACAGATACGCAGTATTTT | CASSQGTSGRAGTDTQYF
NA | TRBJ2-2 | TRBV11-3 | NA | TGTGCCAGCAGCTCGAGGAGGGAGCTGTTTTTT | CASSSRRELFF
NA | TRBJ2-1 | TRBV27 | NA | TGTGCCAGCAGTTTTAGTCAGAGGAATGAGCAGTTCTTC | CASSFSQRNEQFF
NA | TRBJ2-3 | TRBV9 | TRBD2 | TGTGCCAGCAGCGTATTTCAGGGAGGGACGGCAGATACGCAGTATTTT | CASSVFQGGTADTQYF
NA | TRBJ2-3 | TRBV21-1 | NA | TGTGCCAGCAGCAAAGCTGGCGGGAGATCCTCAGATACGCAGTATTTT | CASSKAGGRSSDTQYF
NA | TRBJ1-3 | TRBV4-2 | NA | TGTGCCAGCAGCCCTACCCCGGGAAACACCATATATTTT | CASSPTPGNTIYF
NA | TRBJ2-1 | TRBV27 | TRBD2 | TGTGCCAGCAGTTTTGGGGCTAGCGGGAGGAATGAGCAGTTCTTC | CASSFGASGRNEQFF
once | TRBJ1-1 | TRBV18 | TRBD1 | TGTGCCAGCTCAGACAGGGGGGAGGCTTTCTTT | CASSDRGEAFF
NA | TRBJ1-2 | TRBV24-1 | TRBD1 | TGTGCCACCAGTGACCAAAAACAGGGGGCATATGGCTACACCTTC | CATSDQKQGAYGYTF
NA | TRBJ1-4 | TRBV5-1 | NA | TGCGCCAGCAGCTTGGATCCGGGGTCGGGAGAAAAACTGTTTTTT | CASSLDPGSGEKLFF
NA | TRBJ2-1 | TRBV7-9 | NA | TGTGCCAGCAGCACCGGGGTGAGGCCGGGGAGTTTGGGCGAGCAGTTCTTC | CASSTGVRPGSLGEQFF
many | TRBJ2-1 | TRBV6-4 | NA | TGTGCCAGCAGTGAGTCAGCGTCCTCCTACAATGAGCAGTTCTTC | CASSESASSYNEQFF
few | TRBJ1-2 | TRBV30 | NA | TGTGCCTGGAGTTTTACAGGCGGCTACACCTTC | CAWSFTGGYTF
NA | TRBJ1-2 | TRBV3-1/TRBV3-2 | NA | TGTGCCAGCAGCCAAGATGGCTGGAGCTGGGGCTACACCTTC | CASSQDGWSWGYTF
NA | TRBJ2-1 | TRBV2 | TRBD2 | TGTGCCAGCAGTGTAGCGGGAGCTTCTAATGAGCAGTTCTTC | CASSVAGASNEQFF
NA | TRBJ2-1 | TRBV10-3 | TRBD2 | TGTGCCATCAGGGGACTAGTCGGGCGCGATGAGCAGTTCTTC | CAIRGLVGRDEQFF
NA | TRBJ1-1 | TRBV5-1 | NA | TGCGCCAGCAGCTCGGACAGCTACACTGAAGCTTTCTTT | CASSSDSYTEAFF
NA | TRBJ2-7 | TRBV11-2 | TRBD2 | TGTGCCAGCAGCTCCGGGAGGACTAGCGGGAACGAGCAGTACTTC | CASSSGRTSGNEQYF
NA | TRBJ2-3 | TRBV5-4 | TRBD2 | TGTGCCAGCAGTCTTGGAGCGGGAGCCGGAGATACGCAGTATTTT | CASSLGAGAGDTQYF
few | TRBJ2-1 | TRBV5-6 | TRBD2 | TGTGCCAGCAGCTTTTTTAGCGGGAGTGAGCAGTTCTTC | CASSFFSGSEQFF
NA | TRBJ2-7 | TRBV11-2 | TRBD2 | TGTGCCAGCAGCTATAGCGGGAGCCGCTACGAGCAGTACTTC | CASSYSGSRYEQYF
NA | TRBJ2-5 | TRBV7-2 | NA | TGTGCCAGCAGCTTAAGGGCGGGAAGTGGGGAGACCCAGTACTTC | CASSLRAGSGETQYF
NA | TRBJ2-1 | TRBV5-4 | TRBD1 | TGTGCCAGCAGCGAAAAGACAGGGGGCCTACTCAATGAGCAGTTCTTC | CASSEKTGGLLNEQFF
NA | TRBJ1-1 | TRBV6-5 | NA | TGTGCCAGCAGTTACGGTCCCGGCACTGAAGCTTTCTTT | CASSYGPGTEAFF
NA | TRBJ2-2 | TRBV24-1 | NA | TGTGCCACCAGCTCTGGAGCTGGGGAGCTGTTTTTT | CATSSGAGELFF
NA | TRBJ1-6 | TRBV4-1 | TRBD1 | TGCGCCAGCAGCCGGGGGGGGACAGGATCTTCACCCCTCCACTTT | CASSRGGTGSSPLHF
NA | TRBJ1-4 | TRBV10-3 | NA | TGTGCCTCCAACGGGGGTAGGGGAGAAGAAAAACTGTTTTTT | CASNGGRGEEKLFF
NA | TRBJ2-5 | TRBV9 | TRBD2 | TGTGCCAGCAGCGTAGTTCCAGCGGGAGGTCAAGAGACCCAGTACTTC | CASSVVPAGGQETQYF
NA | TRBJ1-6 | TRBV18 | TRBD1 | TGTGCCAGCTCACTAGGACAGGGGGGTTCACCCCTCCACTTT | CASSLGQGGSPLHF
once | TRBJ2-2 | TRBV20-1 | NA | TGCAGTGCTAGTTCTCAGGGGAACACCGGGGAGCTGTTTTTT | CSASSQGNTGELFF
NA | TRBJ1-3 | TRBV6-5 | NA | TGTGCCAGCAGTCCCGGTGGAGCCGGAAACACCATATATTTT | CASSPGGAGNTIYF
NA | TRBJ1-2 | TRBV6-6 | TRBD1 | TGTGCCAGCAGCCCCGGGACAGGGCAAGGGGGGTATGGCTACACCTTC | CASSPGTGQGGYGYTF
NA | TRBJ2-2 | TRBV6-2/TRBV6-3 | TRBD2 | TGTGCCAGCAGCCCTGCCGGGACTAGCGGAAACACCGGGGAGCTGTTTTTT | CASSPAGTSGNTGELFF
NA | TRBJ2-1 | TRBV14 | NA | TGTGCCAGCAGCCAAGATCTTTTCTACTCCTACAATGAGCAGTTCTTC | CASSQDLFYSYNEQFF
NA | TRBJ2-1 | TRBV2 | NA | TGTGCCAGCAGTGAAAGGTACTACGGGGAATTCTTC | CASSERYYGEFF
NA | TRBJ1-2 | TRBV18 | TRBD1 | TGTGCCAGCTCACGACCGGGACAGAACTATGGCTACACCTTC | CASSRPGQNYGYTF
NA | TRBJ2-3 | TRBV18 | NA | TGTGCCAGCTCACCACGGCGGGACTCAACGGGAGATACGCAGTATTTT | CASSPRRDSTGDTQYF
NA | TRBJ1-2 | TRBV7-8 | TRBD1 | TGTGCCAGCATACGTACCGGGACAGGGGAGGGAGGCTACACCTTC | CASIRTGTGEGGYTF
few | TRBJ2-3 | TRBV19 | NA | TGTGCCAGTAGTAGGGCGGGCACGCTCAATACGCAGTATTTT | CASSRAGTLNTQYF